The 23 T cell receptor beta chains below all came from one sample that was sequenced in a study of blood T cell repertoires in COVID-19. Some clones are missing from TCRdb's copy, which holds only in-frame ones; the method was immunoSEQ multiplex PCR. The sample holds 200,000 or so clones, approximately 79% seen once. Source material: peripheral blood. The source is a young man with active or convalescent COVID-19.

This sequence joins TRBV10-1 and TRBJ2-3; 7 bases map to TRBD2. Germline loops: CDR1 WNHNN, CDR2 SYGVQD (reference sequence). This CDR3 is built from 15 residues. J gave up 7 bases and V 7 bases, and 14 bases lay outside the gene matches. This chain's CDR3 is CASTPGAGASNTQYF. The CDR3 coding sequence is TGCGCCAGCACCCCCGGGGCGGGAGCGAGCAATACGCAGTATTTT.

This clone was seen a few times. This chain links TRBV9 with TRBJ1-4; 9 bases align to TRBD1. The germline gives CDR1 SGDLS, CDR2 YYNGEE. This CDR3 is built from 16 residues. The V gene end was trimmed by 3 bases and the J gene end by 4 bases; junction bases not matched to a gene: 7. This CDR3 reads CASSAGRTGVNEKLFF. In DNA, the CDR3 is TGTGCCAGCAGCGCCGGGCGGACAGGGGTTAATGAAAAACTGTTTTTT.

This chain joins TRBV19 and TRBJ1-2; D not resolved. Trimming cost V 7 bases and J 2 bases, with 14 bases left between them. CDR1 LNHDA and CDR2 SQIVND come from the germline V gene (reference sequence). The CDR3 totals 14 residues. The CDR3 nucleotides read TGTGCCAGTACCTCAGAGGGAAAAAACTATGGCTACACCTTC. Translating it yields CASTSEGKNYGYTF. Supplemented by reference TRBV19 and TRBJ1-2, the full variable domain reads DGGITQSPKYLFRKEGQNVTLSCEQNLNHDAMYWYRQDPGQGLRLIYYSQIVNDFQKGDIAEGYSVSREKKESFPLTVTSAQKNPTAFYLCASTSEGKNYGYTFGSGTRLTVV.

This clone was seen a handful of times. The CDR3 region is CASSFSDVSGNTIYF. In DNA, the CDR3 is TGTGCCAGCAGTTTTAGCGACGTCTCTGGAAACACCATATATTTT. This chain joins TRBV27 and TRBJ1-3; D remains unclear. CDR1 MNHEY and CDR2 SMNVEV come from the germline V gene (reference sequence). The CDR3 totals 15 residues. V shed 3 bases and J shed 0 bases, with 9 bases lying between them.

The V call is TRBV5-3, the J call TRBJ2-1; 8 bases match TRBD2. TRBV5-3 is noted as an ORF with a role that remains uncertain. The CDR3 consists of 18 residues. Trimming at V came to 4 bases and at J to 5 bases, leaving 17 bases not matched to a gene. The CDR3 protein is CARSPPSSGGLGNNEQFF. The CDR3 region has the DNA TGTGCCAGAAGCCCCCCGTCCAGCGGGGGATTGGGGAACAATGAGCAGTTCTTC.

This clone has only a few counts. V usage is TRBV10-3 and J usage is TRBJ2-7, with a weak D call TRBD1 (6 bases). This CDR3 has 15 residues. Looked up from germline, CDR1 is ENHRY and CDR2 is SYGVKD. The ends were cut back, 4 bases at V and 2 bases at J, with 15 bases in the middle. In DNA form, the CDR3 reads TGTGCCATCAGTGGCTCCGGGACAAAAGCCTACGAGCAGTACTTC. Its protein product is CAISGSGTKAYEQYF.

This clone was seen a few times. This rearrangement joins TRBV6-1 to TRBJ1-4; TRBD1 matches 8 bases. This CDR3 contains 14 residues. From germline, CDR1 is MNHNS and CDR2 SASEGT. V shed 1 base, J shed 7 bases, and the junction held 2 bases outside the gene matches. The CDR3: CASSEGTGFEKLFF. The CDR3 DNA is TGTGCCAGCAGTGAAGGGACAGGGTTTGAAAAACTGTTTTTT.

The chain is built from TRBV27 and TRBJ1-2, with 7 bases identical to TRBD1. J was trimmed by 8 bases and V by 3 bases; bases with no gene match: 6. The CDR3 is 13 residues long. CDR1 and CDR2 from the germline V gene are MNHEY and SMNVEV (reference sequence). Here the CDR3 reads CASSFGGGDGYTF. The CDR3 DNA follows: TGTGCCAGCAGTTTTGGAGGGGGCGACGGCTACACCTTC.

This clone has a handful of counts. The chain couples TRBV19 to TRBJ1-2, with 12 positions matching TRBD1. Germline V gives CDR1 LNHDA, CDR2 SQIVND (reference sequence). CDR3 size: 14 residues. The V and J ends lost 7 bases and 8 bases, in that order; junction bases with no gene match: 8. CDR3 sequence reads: CASTMGQGARGYTF. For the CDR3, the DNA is TGTGCCAGTACCATGGGACAGGGGGCGCGCGGCTACACCTTC. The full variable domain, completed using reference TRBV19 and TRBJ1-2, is DGGITQSPKYLFRKEGQNVTLSCEQNLNHDAMYWYRQDPGQGLRLIYYSQIVNDFQKGDIAEGYSVSREKKESFPLTVTSAQKNPTAFYLCASTMGQGARGYTFGSGTRLTVV.

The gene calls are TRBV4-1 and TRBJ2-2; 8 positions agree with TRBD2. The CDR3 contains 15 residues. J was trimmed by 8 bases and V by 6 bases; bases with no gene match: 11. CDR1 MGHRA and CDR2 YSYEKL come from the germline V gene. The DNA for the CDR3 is TGCGCCAGCAGTCCCGGACTAGCAAGCCCAGGGGAGCTGTTTTTT. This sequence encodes CASSPGLASPGELFF.

The CDR3 region is CASSESTDTQYF. The CDR3 DNA sequence: TGTGCCAGCTCAGAGAGCACAGATACGCAGTATTTT. This chain uses TRBV18 with TRBJ2-3; D is unclear. In germline, CDR1 is KGHSH, CDR2 LQKENI. The CDR3 has 12 residues. Trimming removed 5 bases at V and 0 bases at J, with 3 bases between.

The CDR3 protein is CASSLRLAYNEQFF. As DNA, the CDR3 is TGTGCCAGCAGCTTAAGACTCGCCTACAATGAGCAGTTCTTC. The chain employs TRBV7-2 and TRBJ2-1; unclear D gene. The germline V and J ends were trimmed by 2 bases and 2 bases, with 7 bases remaining between them. This CDR3 has 14 amino acids. Germline V gene lookup returns CDR1 SGHTA and CDR2 FQGNSA.

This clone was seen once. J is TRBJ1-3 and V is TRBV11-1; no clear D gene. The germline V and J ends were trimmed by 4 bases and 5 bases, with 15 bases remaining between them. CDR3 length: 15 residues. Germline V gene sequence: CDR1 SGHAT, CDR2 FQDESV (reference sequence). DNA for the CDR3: TGTGCCAGCAGCTCTTCTGGACTGAGCAGAAACACCATATATTTT. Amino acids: CASSSSGLSRNTIYF.

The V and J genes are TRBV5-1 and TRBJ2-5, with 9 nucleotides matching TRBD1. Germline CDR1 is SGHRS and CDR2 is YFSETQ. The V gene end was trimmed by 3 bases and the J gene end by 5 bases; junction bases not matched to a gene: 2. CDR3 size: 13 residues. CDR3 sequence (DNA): TGCGCCAGCAGCTCAGGACAGGGGGAGACCCAGTACTTC. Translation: CASSSGQGETQYF.

The CDR3 is CASSKHLRGESPLHF. The CDR3 nucleotides read TGTGCCAGTAGTAAACACCTACGGGGGGAATCACCCCTCCACTTT. The chain combines TRBV19 with TRBJ1-6; the D gene is possibly TRBD1 (5 bases). Germline V lookup: CDR1 LNHDA, CDR2 SQIVND (reference sequence). This CDR3 region has 15 residues. The V gene lost 4 bases and the J gene lost 10 bases, with 17 bases spanning the gap. Looking up the rest from reference TRBV19 and TRBJ1-6 gives the full variable domain: DGGITQSPKYLFRKEGQNVTLSCEQNLNHDAMYWYRQDPGQGLRLIYYSQIVNDFQKGDIAEGYSVSREKKESFPLTVTSAQKNPTAFYLCASSKHLRGESPLHFGNGTRLTVT.

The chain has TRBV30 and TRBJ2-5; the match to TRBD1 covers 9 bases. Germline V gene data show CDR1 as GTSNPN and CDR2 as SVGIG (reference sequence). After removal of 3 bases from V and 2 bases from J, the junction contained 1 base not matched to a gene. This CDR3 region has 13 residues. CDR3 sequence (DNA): TGTGCCTGGAGCGGGACAGGGCAAGAGACCCAGTACTTC. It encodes CAWSGTGQETQYF.

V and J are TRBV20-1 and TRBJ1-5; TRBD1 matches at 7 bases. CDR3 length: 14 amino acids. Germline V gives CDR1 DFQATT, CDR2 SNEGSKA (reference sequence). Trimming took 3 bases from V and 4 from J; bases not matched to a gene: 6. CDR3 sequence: CSASRQGGNQPQHF. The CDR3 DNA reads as TGCAGTGCTAGTCGCCAGGGGGGAAATCAGCCCCAGCATTTT.

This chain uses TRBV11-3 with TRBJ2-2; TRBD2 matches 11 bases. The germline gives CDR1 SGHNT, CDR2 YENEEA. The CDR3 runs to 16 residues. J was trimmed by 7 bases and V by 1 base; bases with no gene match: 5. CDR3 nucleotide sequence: TGTGCCAGCAGCTTAGGAACTAGCGGGAGAGGCGGGGAGCTGTTTTTT. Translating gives CASSLGTSGRGGELFF.

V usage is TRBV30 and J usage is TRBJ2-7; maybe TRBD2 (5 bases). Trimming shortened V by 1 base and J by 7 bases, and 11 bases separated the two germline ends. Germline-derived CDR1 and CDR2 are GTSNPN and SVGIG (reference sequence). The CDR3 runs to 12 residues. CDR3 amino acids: CAWSGGFREQYF. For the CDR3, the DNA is TGTGCCTGGAGTGGAGGGTTCAGGGAGCAGTACTTC.

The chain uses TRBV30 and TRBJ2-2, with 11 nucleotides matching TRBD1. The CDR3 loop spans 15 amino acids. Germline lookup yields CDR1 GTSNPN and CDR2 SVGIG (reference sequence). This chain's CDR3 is CAEGIGTGGTGELFF. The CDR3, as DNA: TGTGCTGAGGGTATTGGGACAGGGGGCACCGGGGAGCTGTTTTTT.

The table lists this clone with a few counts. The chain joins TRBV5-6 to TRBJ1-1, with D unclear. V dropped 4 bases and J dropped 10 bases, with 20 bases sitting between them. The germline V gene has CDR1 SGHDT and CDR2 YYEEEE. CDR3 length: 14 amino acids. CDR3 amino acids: CASSLSVPSSPAFF. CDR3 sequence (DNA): TGTGCCAGCAGCCTGTCCGTTCCCTCCTCCCCAGCTTTCTTT.

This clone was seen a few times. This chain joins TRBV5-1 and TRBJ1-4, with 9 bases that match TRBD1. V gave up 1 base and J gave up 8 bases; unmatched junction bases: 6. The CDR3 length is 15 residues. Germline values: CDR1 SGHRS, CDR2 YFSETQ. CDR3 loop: CASSLSGQGQEKLFF. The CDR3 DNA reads TGCGCCAGCAGCTTGTCGGGACAGGGTCAGGAAAAACTGTTTTTT.

CDR3 protein: CATKAGDSGANVLTF. The DNA for the CDR3 is TGTGCCACCAAGGCCGGGGACTCTGGGGCCAACGTCCTGACTTTC. This chain joins TRBV19 and TRBJ2-6, with a weak D call TRBD2 (5 bases). V was pared by 10 bases and J by 0 bases, with 13 bases between. This CDR3 region has 15 residues. Germline CDR1 LNHDA, CDR2 SQIVND (reference sequence).